The T cell receptor beta chain described here comes from a study of PD-1 blockade in classical Hodgkin lymphoma. Overall study findings and caveats: Complete responders' baseline diversity resembled that of newly diagnosed patients. While CD8+ TCR diversity did not rise significantly by C4D1, CD4+ TCR diversity did.

As to time point: cycle 4 day 1 (C4D1), after more than five weeks of nivolumab. Following autologous stem cell transplantation, relapse occurred in every patient, and exposure to brentuximab vedotin varied. Measured with immunoSEQ multiplex PCR; TCRdb has only the in-frame clones, and not every one. Seen here are 15,000 to 20,000 clones, about 80% observed once, and the top ten hold less than 15%. As concerns this clone: The antigen is not known.

The CDR3 runs to 13 residues. V shed 4 bases and J shed 3 bases, with 9 bases lying between them. The germline CDR1 and CDR2 sequences are MNHNY and SVGAGI (reference sequence). The rearrangement joins TRBV6-6 to TRBJ1-1; no clear D. This TCR was recovered from a human donor with classical Hodgkin lymphoma. The sample in question was peripheral blood mononuclear cells (PBMCs), obtained before the fourth cycle of nivolumab. The CDR3 sequence: CASSLVVYTEAFF. The CDR3 bases are TGTGCCAGCAGTTTAGTAGTATACACTGAAGCTTTCTTT.